Sequencing of this T cell receptor (beta chain) was carried out in a study of blood T cell repertoires in COVID-19. The overall study: COVID-19 samples collected from the United States, Italy and Spain covered acute and convalescent phases. T cells, B-cell-depleted T cells, or PBMCs provided the cDNA or gDNA that served as material.

Authors' analysis steps: Nucleated cell number was recorded as an estimate derived from reference gene primer amplification. TCRdb keeps only in-frame clones here, not all; method: immunoSEQ multiplex PCR. V and J calls and clone size follow that table, whereas D and trimming were derived from the DNA. Of 200,000 or so clones listed, around 87% are singletons. This clone was recorded once. The germline V gene has CDR1 GTSNPN and CDR2 SVGIG (reference sequence). This CDR3 has 9 residues. Unmatched junction bases numbered 0, after V lost 8 bases and J lost 6 bases. The gene calls are TRBV30 and TRBJ2-7; 8 bases align to TRBD2. This clonotype originated in a man in his sixties with acute or convalescent COVID-19. Material for sequencing was peripheral blood. CDR3 loop: CASGGEQYF. The CDR3 nucleotides read TGTGCCAGCGGGGGCGAGCAGTACTTC.